Listed here is a single T cell receptor beta chain. DNA at around 200 ng, around 30,000 T cell genomes, went into sorted-subset replicate PCRs. Using immunoSEQ multiplex PCR, the repertoire was profiled, and TCRdb retains in-frame clones only, with some absent. The sample holds about 1.4 million clones, around 97% seen once. The record originates from a study of shared clonotypes between healthy human individuals. Background on the study: The donor group consisted of a couple of women and three men, aged 18 to 49. CD4 naive and memory got three plates each, CD8 naive two, CD8 memory one.

The CDR3 length is 15 residues. Germline V gene data show CDR1 as SGHRS and CDR2 as YFSETQ. Deletions cut 0 bases from V and 4 bases from J, with 11 bases between. Sequences were obtained from naive CD4+ T cells sorted from blood. Subset specified: CD45RA+ positively selected. The clonotype was recovered from a man younger than 40 in good health. This chain uses TRBV5-1 with TRBJ2-1; D is perhaps TRBD2 (6 bases). The CDR3 sequence is CASSLGRGNYNEQFF. The CDR3, as DNA: TGCGCCAGCAGCTTGGGTCGGGGGAATTACAATGAGCAGTTCTTC. Full variable domain (missing parts from reference TRBV5-1 and TRBJ2-1): KAGVTQTPRYLIKTRGQQVTLSCSPISGHRSVSWYQQTPGQGLQFLFEYFSETQRNKGNFPGRFSGRQFSNSRSEMNVSTLELGDSALYLCASSLGRGNYNEQFFGPGTRLTVL.